This T cell receptor beta chain was identified during a study of shared clonotypes between healthy human individuals. Study as a whole: Three plates were used per donor for CD4 naive, three for CD4 memory, two for CD8 naive and one for CD8 memory.

Trimming removed 3 bases at V and 5 bases at J, with 14 bases between. The CDR3 has 15 residues. Germline CDR1 is SGHVS and CDR2 is FQNEAQ. Assay execution took place at the deep level. In replicate PCRs of sorted subsets, about 220 ng DNA, about 30,000 T cell genomes, was used. Sequencing used immunoSEQ multiplex PCR; TCRdb keeps in-frame clones, though not all of them. The sample carries roughly 2.2 million clones, roughly 92% recorded once. CD45RA+ naive and CD45RA-negative memory subsets were separated from CD4+ cells. Specimen: naive CD4+ T cells from PBMCs. The sample's subset: CD45RA+ positively selected. This sequence originates from a man in his late teens or twenties in good health. Some clones in this sample may be carry-over from other donors' samples. The rearrangement uses TRBV7-8 and TRBJ1-5, with D uncertain. The CDR3 region has the DNA TGTGCCAGCAGCTTTGGCAATTTAATCGATCAGCCCCAGCATTTT. Residues: CASSFGNLIDQPQHF.